This is a list of T cell receptor beta chains from one sample in a study of blood T cell repertoires in COVID-19. Data came from immunoSEQ multiplex PCR; TCRdb stores just in-frame clones and leaves some out. The sample lists some 210,000 clones, under 90% occurring once. Sequenced material: peripheral blood. Receptors originate from a human donor in a cohort sampled during active COVID-19. CDR3s include the opening cysteine and the closing phenylalanine or tryptophan. Each record gives: J gene, D gene, clone size, V gene, CDR3 DNA, CDR3 protein. D genes are given only for firm matches. Part of the rows lack a size; the others show once, few, many or a class for expanded clones.

>TRBJ1-1|NA|NA|TRBV6-6
TGTGCCAGCAGTTACTCGACAGTAGATAACACTGAAGCTTTCTTT
CASSYSTVDNTEAFF
>TRBJ2-7|TRBD2|NA|TRBV7-2
TGTGCCAGCAGCTTAATCGGTGGCGGGGGGACCTCCTACGAGCAGTACTTC
CASSLIGGGGTSYEQYF
>TRBJ1-4|NA|NA|TRBV19
TGTGCCAGTAGTATAGATCCCCAGGGAAGTAATGAAAAACTGTTTTTT
CASSIDPQGSNEKLFF
>TRBJ1-2|NA|NA|TRBV12-3/TRBV12-4
TGTGCCAGCAGTTTAGACAGTCGCTATGGCTACACCTTC
CASSLDSRYGYTF
>TRBJ1-3|NA|NA|TRBV6-5
TGTGCCAGCATCGAGGTGTACTCTGGAAACACCATATATTTT
CASIEVYSGNTIYF
>TRBJ2-3|NA|NA|TRBV25-1
TGTGCCAGCAGTGGGGCAGGCACAGATACGCAGTATTTT
CASSGAGTDTQYF
>TRBJ2-1|NA|NA|TRBV10-3
TGTGCCACGTCCGACCCAGAGACTTACAATGAGCAGTTCTTC
CATSDPETYNEQFF
>TRBJ2-2|NA|few|TRBV2
TGTGCCAGCAGGGGAAGCCAGGGAACCGGGGAGCTGTTTTTT
CASRGSQGTGELFF
>TRBJ2-7|TRBD1|NA|TRBV28
TGTGCCAGCAGTTTCCCACAGGGGGAATCCTACGAGCAGTACTTC
CASSFPQGESYEQYF
>TRBJ2-4|NA|NA|TRBV19
TGTGCCAGTAGTATGAGAGCGGGCTGGCAGAGTCTAGCCAAAAACATTCAGTACTTC
CASSMRAGWQSLAKNIQYF
>TRBJ1-1|TRBD1|few|TRBV6-5
TGTGCCACCGGGACAGGGGTGGAAATCTCTGAAGCTTTCTTT
CATGTGVEISEAFF
>TRBJ1-2|TRBD1|NA|TRBV28
TGTGCCAGCAGTCTAACAGGGGGAAGATTTGGCTACACCTTC
CASSLTGGRFGYTF
>TRBJ2-7|TRBD2|NA|TRBV4-1
TGCGCCAGCAGCCGACGGCTGGGACTAGCGGGGGAGAGGATAGGGTACGAGCAGTACTTC
CASSRRLGLAGERIGYEQYF
>TRBJ1-2|TRBD1|NA|TRBV27
TGTGCCAGCAGCTCGACAGGGTTCGGCGGCTACACCTTC
CASSSTGFGGYTF
>TRBJ2-3|NA|NA|TRBV3-1/TRBV3-2
TGTGCCAGCAGCCAAGGGGGGCCGACCGGAGATACGCAGTATTTT
CASSQGGPTGDTQYF
>TRBJ1-1|NA|NA|TRBV14
TGTGCCAGCAGCCAAGTTGCGGGGAACACTGAAGCTTTCTTT
CASSQVAGNTEAFF
>TRBJ1-3|NA|NA|TRBV7-2
TGTGCCAGCAGCTATAACGGGGGACCTGGGGGAAACACCATATATTTT
CASSYNGGPGGNTIYF
>TRBJ1-1|NA|NA|TRBV28
TGTGCCAGCAGTTTTCCAGACACTTACACTGAAGCTTTCTTT
CASSFPDTYTEAFF
>TRBJ1-3|NA|NA|TRBV6-5
TGTGCCAGCAGTAATAGACAGCTAGGAAACACCATATATTTT
CASSNRQLGNTIYF